The 9 T cell receptor beta chains below all came from one sample that was sequenced in a study of CD8 T cells in ankylosing spondylitis. The study, taken as a whole, reports: The study identified a TCR beta motif of several highly homologous variants that appeared characteristic of ankylosing spondylitis blood.

Their antigen targets remain unknown. TCRdb reprocessed the 5' RACE reads with MiXCR, giving one entry per CDR3 protein. The sample carries about 540,000 distinct CDR3 sequences, more than 9.5% recorded once. The sample taken for sequencing was blood, either unsorted or a sorted T cell fraction (not recorded which). These receptors all come from a male donor with ankylosing spondylitis.

This clonotype came up a few times. The J gene is TRBJ2-5, the V gene TRBV20-1; TRBD1 might be the D (6 bases). CDR1 DFQATT and CDR2 SNEGSKA come from the germline V gene (reference sequence). The CDR3 length is 14 residues. Trimming shortened V by 0 bases and J by 4 bases, and 12 bases separated the two germline ends. CDR3 sequence: CSARDPTGGETQYF. The CDR3 DNA follows: TGCAGTGCTAGAGACCCGACAGGCGGAGAGACCCAGTACTTC.

This clonotype has just a few counts. The chain joins TRBV20-1 to TRBJ1-2; 8 bases are shared with TRBD1. This CDR3 has 14 amino acids. Germline loops: CDR1 DFQATT, CDR2 SNEGSKA (reference sequence). The junction had 7 bases not matched to a gene; V was cut back by 6 bases and J by 1 base. As DNA, the CDR3 is TGCAGTGCGCACGGACAGGGAGATAACTATGGCTACACCTTC. It is translated as CSAHGQGDNYGYTF.

This clonotype was recorded many times. The chain joins TRBV7-2 to TRBJ2-7, with TRBD2 matching over 9 bases. Germline CDR1 SGHTA, CDR2 FQGNSA. Losses at the gene ends were 5 bases for V and 2 bases for J; bases not matched to a gene: 4. The CDR3 sequence is 14 residues long. The CDR3 protein is CASSTPSGTYEQYF. Here the CDR3 DNA reads TGTGCCAGCAGCACACCTAGCGGGACCTACGAGCAGTACTTC.

The chain carries TRBV12-3 or TRBV12-4 and TRBJ2-7; 7 bases map to TRBD2. Trimming at V came to 5 bases and at J to 3 bases, leaving 16 bases not matched to a gene. This CDR3 region has 17 residues. CDR3 sequence: CASSRRPRERGNYEQYF. The CDR3 DNA follows: TGTGCCAGCAGTAGAAGGCCCCGAGAGCGGGGTAACTACGAGCAGTACTTC.

The chain has TRBV27 and TRBJ1-2, with 9 positions matching TRBD1. The CDR3 length is 11 residues. Germline trimming cut 7 bases from V and 8 bases from J; bases unmatched to any gene: 2. Per germline, CDR1 MNHEY and CDR2 SMNVEV (reference sequence). DNA for the CDR3: TGTGCCAGCAAAACAGGGGGCGGCTACACCTTC. This codes for CASKTGGGYTF.

CDR3 in amino acids: CASTKGRANVLTF. The DNA of the CDR3 is TGTGCCAGCACCAAAGGGAGGGCCAACGTCCTGACTTTC. The chain combines TRBV12-3 or TRBV12-4 with TRBJ2-6; no definite D call. V lost 7 bases, J lost 5 bases, and 9 bases lay in between. The CDR3 runs 13 residues.

This clonotype was counted a few times. The chain couples TRBV25-1 to TRBJ2-5; 14 nucleotides line up with TRBD2. The V gene end was trimmed by 3 bases and the J gene end by 4 bases; junction bases not matched to a gene: 4. CDR1 is MGHDK, CDR2 SYGVNS, per germline. The length of the CDR3 is 16 residues. CDR3 nucleotide sequence: TGTGCCAGCAGTGACCCCGGGACTAGCGGGAGAGAGACCCAGTACTTC. Its protein product is CASSDPGTSGRETQYF.

V usage is TRBV18 and J usage is TRBJ2-3; D tentatively reads TRBD1 or TRBD2 (6 bases each). This CDR3 region has 15 residues. The germline gives CDR1 KGHSH, CDR2 LQKENI. The germline V and J ends were trimmed by 6 bases and 6 bases, with 19 bases remaining between them. The chain's CDR3 is CASSRPGLQGDTQYF. CDR3 nucleotide sequence: TGTGCCAGCTCCCGCCCGGGACTCCAGGGGGATACGCAGTATTTT.

CDR3 nucleotide sequence: TGCAGTGCGCCGGGACTAGCGGCAACCGAGTCCTACAATGAGCAGTTCTTC. Residues: CSAPGLAATESYNEQFF. The genes are TRBV20-1 and TRBJ2-1, with 11 bases that match TRBD2. Germline V lookup: CDR1 DFQATT, CDR2 SNEGSKA (reference sequence). CDR3 length: 17 residues. V trimming: 6 bases; J trimming: 1 base; junction bases outside the gene matches: 11.